This section outlines one T cell receptor (beta chain) sequence together with its context. Its antigen remains unknown. This CDR3 contains 13 residues. Trimming shortened V by 4 bases and J by 0 bases, and 7 bases separated the two germline ends. CDR1 GTSNPN and CDR2 SVGIG come from the germline V gene (reference sequence). These data are taken from a study of T-cell memory formation after mild COVID-19. TCR alpha and TCR beta cDNA libraries carrying sample barcodes and UMIs came from 5'RACE with constant-segment primers. Via MiXCR, TCRdb re-called the 5' RACE reads, giving one row per CDR3 protein. The sample has a few hundred thousand distinct CDR3 sequences, approximately 21% seen once; the top ten hold around 13%. Points from the study as a whole: The appearance of some responding clones in pre-infection memory suggested that cross-reactive memory joined. Clones that contracted from day 15 to 85 were balanced CD4/CD8, while later expanders leaned CD4+. Chiefly within CM and EM were the contracting CD4+ clones; CD8+ ones were within EMRA.

The sample taken for sequencing was PBMCs or a T cell subset sorted from them (not recorded which). The TCR was taken from an adult woman who had mild COVID-19 (a few samples of this study predate the infection). Cell type and time point are not known. This rearrangement joins TRBV30 to TRBJ1-5, with D unclear. The CDR3 DNA is TGTGCCTGGAAGGTGAATAGCAATCAGCCCCAGCATTTT. Encoded protein: CAWKVNSNQPQHF.